This T cell receptor (beta chain) appears in the sequencing data of a study of blood T cell repertoires in COVID-19. Clones were read by immunoSEQ multiplex PCR, and TCRdb kept only the in-frame ones, dropping some. This table holds fewer than 60,000 clones, approximately 88% found once. V trimming: 4 bases; J trimming: 2 bases; junction bases outside the gene matches: 8. The CDR3 spans 17 residues. CDR1 and CDR2 from the germline V gene are SGHKS and YYEKEE (reference sequence). The sequencing input was peripheral blood. The clonotype was recovered from a human donor with active COVID-19. The donor label of this sample is uncertain. The chain links TRBV5-5 to TRBJ2-6; TRBD1 agrees at 8 bases. CDR3 bases: TGTGCCAGCAGCCGTTTGCCAGGGGGCGCTGGGGCCAACGTCCTGACTTTC. Translating it yields CASSRLPGGAGANVLTF.